Shown below are 19 T cell receptor beta chains from a single sample sequenced in a study of CD8 T cells in Susac syndrome. An input of roughly 0.5 to 1 ug of RNA was subjected to reverse transcription using random hexamers. TCRdb passed the immunoSEQ multiplex PCR reads through MiXCR, listing each CDR3 protein once. Here the sample spans some 300,000 distinct CDR3 sequences, 65% to 90% being singletons. The specimen was CD8+ T cells from PBMCs. Receptors were obtained from a human donor with multiple sclerosis.

This clonotype has only one observation. The chain combines TRBV6-5 with TRBJ1-1; TRBD1 is a possible D gene (6 bases). The CDR3 is 15 residues long. CDR1 and CDR2 (germline): MNHEY, SVGAGI. Trimming cost V 6 bases and J 6 bases, with 20 bases left between them. The CDR3 DNA is TGTGCCAGCAGCCCGCTGGGGGGCGATGCGTCTGAAGCTTTCTTT. Protein: CASSPLGGDASEAFF.

The gene calls are TRBV19 and TRBJ2-2; no clear D. The CDR3 has 16 amino acids. The germline V gene encodes CDR1 LNHDA and CDR2 SQIVND (reference sequence). Trimming removed 2 bases from V and 1 base from J, with 11 bases in between. CDR3 region: CASSISHDLNTGELFF. The CDR3 region has the DNA TGTGCCAGTAGTATATCCCACGACTTGAACACCGGGGAGCTGTTTTTT.

This clonotype has a handful of counts. The chain links TRBV4-3 to TRBJ2-7, with 9 bases fitting TRBD1. Germline V lookup: CDR1 LGHNA, CDR2 YSLEER. V lost 4 bases to trimming and J lost 2 bases; unmatched junction nucleotides: 3. This CDR3 has 14 residues. Here the CDR3 DNA reads TGCGCCAGCAGCCGCGGGACAGGGACCTACGAGCAGTACTTC. It yields the protein CASSRGTGTYEQYF.

The count of this clonotype is one. V and J are TRBV7-8 and TRBJ2-3; 9 positions match TRBD2. CDR3 length equals 14 residues. V was pared by 5 bases and J by 3 bases, with 3 bases of the junction left unmatched. CDR1 SGHVS and CDR2 FQNEAQ come from the germline V gene. The CDR3 nucleotides read TGTGCCAGCAGCCCTAGCGGGAATACAGATACGCAGTATTTT. As protein: CASSPSGNTDTQYF. The full variable domain, with the rest looked up from reference TRBV7-8 and TRBJ2-3, is GAGVSQSPRYKVAKRGQDVALRCDPISGHVSLFWYQQALGQGPEFLTYFQNEAQLDKSGLPSDRFFAERPEGSVSTLKIQRTQQEDSAVYLCASSPSGNTDTQYFGPGTRLTVL.

V usage is TRBV5-1 and J usage is TRBJ2-7, with D perhaps being TRBD1 or TRBD2 (5 bases each). Per the germline V gene, CDR1 is SGHRS and CDR2 is YFSETQ. The CDR3 contains 15 residues. V lost 5 bases, J lost 3 bases, and 18 bases lay in between. The CDR3, as DNA: TGCGCCAGCAGTTCCACGGGACCGCCTTACTACGAGCAGTACTTC. Its translation is CASSSTGPPYYEQYF.

This clonotype was recorded only once. This rearrangement joins TRBV19 to TRBJ2-6; D perhaps matches TRBD2 (6 bases). V was trimmed by 11 bases and J by 4 bases, leaving 15 bases between them. CDR3 length: 14 amino acids. Germline V CDR1 and CDR2: LNHDA, SQIVND (reference sequence). The CDR3 DNA is TGTGCCGCTAGCGAGGAAGTAGGGGCCAACGTCCTGACTTTC. Protein sequence: CAASEEVGANVLTF.

The chain has TRBV29-1 and TRBJ2-1; maybe TRBD2 (6 bases). The V end was cut by 7 bases, the J end by 7 bases, with 26 bases between. From germline, CDR1 is SQVTM and CDR2 ANQGSEA. This CDR3 is built from 16 residues. The CDR3: CSAPGGWGDSYNEQFF. CDR3 bases: TGCAGCGCTCCTGGTGGTTGGGGGGATAGCTATAATGAGCAGTTCTTC.

The rearrangement joins TRBV29-1 to TRBJ2-1; TRBD2 aligns across 13 bases. The junction had 9 bases not matched to a gene; V was cut back by 0 bases and J by 7 bases. The CDR3 totals 17 residues. Germline loops: CDR1 SQVTM, CDR2 ANQGSEA. The CDR3 DNA is TGCAGCGTTGAAGATCCGGGACTAGCGGGATTTAGAAATGAGCAGTTCTTC. Translated: CSVEDPGLAGFRNEQFF.

The CDR3 protein is CASSQATTLVTGGNEQFF. The CDR3 DNA follows: TGCGCCAGCAGCCAAGCTACGACCTTGGTAACAGGGGGCAATGAGCAGTTCTTC. This sequence joins TRBV4-3 and TRBJ2-1; TRBD1 agrees at 8 bases. V shed 1 base, J shed 6 bases, and the junction held 14 bases outside the gene matches. Germline CDR1 is LGHNA and CDR2 is YSLEER. The CDR3 loop spans 18 amino acids.

The chain joins TRBV24-1 to TRBJ2-3; 7 bases agree with TRBD2. The CDR3 length is 17 residues. Germline assignment: CDR1 KGHDR and CDR2 SFDVKD. Trimming removed 1 base from V and 3 bases from J; junction bases left unmatched: 9. CDR3 in DNA: TGTGCCACCAGTGATTTAAACGCGGGAGATGGTACAGATACGCAGTATTTT. This codes for CATSDLNAGDGTDTQYF.

This rearrangement joins TRBV9 to TRBJ2-3, with D maybe TRBD1 (6 bases). The CDR3 consists of 16 residues. From germline, CDR1 is SGDLS and CDR2 YYNGEE. The V and J ends lost 6 bases and 1 base respectively, with 18 bases between them. CDR3 region: CASIHRDPSGTDTQYF. The CDR3 DNA sequence: TGTGCCAGCATCCACAGGGACCCTTCGGGCACAGATACGCAGTATTTT.

The rearrangement uses TRBV5-6 and TRBJ1-1, with D perhaps matching TRBD1 (6 bases). Germline V gene data show CDR1 as SGHDT and CDR2 as YYEEEE. CDR3 size: 15 residues. V gave up 4 bases and J gave up 5 bases, with 18 bases separating them. This CDR3 reads CASSPDWGARTEAFF. CDR3 sequence (DNA): TGTGCCAGCAGCCCCGATTGGGGGGCAAGGACTGAAGCTTTCTTT.

This clonotype has just a few counts. This rearrangement joins TRBV4-3 to TRBJ2-5; D perhaps matches TRBD1 (5 bases). This CDR3 has 16 residues. Trimming stripped 1 base from V and 3 bases from J, with 15 bases between. Germline-derived CDR1 and CDR2 are LGHNA and YSLEER. The CDR3 spells CASSQASWGREETQYF. DNA of the CDR3: TGCGCCAGCAGCCAAGCCTCTTGGGGCAGGGAAGAGACCCAGTACTTC.

The V and J genes are TRBV27 and TRBJ2-7, with TRBD2 as a possible D gene (5 bases). CDR1 is MNHEY, CDR2 SMNVEV, per germline (reference sequence). CDR3 length: 14 amino acids. With 3 bases removed from V and 11 bases from J, the gap between germline ends came to 20 bases. For the CDR3, the DNA is TGTGCCAGCAGTTTCGAGAGGGCTGTTGGTTTTGAGTACTTC. This sequence encodes CASSFERAVGFEYF.

The chain is built from TRBV6-5 and TRBJ2-1; possibly TRBD1 for D (6 bases). This CDR3 is built from 12 residues. CDR1 and CDR2 (germline): MNHEY, SVGAGI. V shed 2 bases and J shed 12 bases, with 11 bases lying between them. CDR3 sequence: CASSYGGAGQFF. Here the CDR3 DNA reads TGTGCCAGCAGTTACGGGGGCGCAGGGCAGTTCTTC.

The rearrangement links TRBV27 to TRBJ1-4; the D is unclear. Trimming took 6 bases from V and 0 from J, leaving 11 bases between them. CDR1 is MNHEY and CDR2 is SMNVEV in the germline V gene (reference sequence). There are 15 residues in the CDR3. The CDR3 sequence: CASRSQLATNEKLFF. The CDR3 nucleotides read TGTGCCAGCAGGTCGCAGCTCGCAACTAATGAAAAACTGTTTTTT.

V gene TRBV5-4 combines with J gene TRBJ1-1, with no clear D. Germline loops: CDR1 SGHNT, CDR2 YYREEE (reference sequence). Trimming took off 0 bases at V and 7 bases at J, with 7 bases between the two ends. The CDR3 length is 12 residues. The CDR3 DNA reads TGTGCCAGCAGCTTGGCGCCGGGTGAAGCTTTCTTT. Translation: CASSLAPGEAFF. Full variable domain (rest looked up from reference TRBV5-4 and TRBJ1-1): ETGVTQSPTHLIKTRGQQVTLRCSSQSGHNTVSWYQQALGQGPQFIFQYYREEENGRGNFPPRFSGLQFPNYSSELNVNALELDDSALYLCASSLAPGEAFFGQGTRLTVV.

The chain recombines TRBV5-4 with TRBJ2-7, with TRBD1 identical over 9 bases. Trimming at V came to 5 bases and at J to 2 bases, leaving 20 bases not matched to a gene. Germline CDR1 is SGHNT and CDR2 is YYREEE (reference sequence). This CDR3 is built from 19 residues. CDR3 amino acids: CASRTENHPGQGFTYEQYF. Here the CDR3 DNA reads TGTGCCAGCAGGACTGAGAATCACCCCGGACAGGGGTTCACCTACGAGCAGTACTTC.

The rearrangement joins TRBV7-3 to TRBJ2-7; D may be TRBD1 (6 bases). This CDR3 has 15 amino acids. Trimming removed 5 bases from V and 6 bases from J, with 20 bases in between. The germline V gene encodes CDR1 SGHTA and CDR2 FQGTGA. The CDR3 nucleotides are TGTGCCAGCAGCCCCGGGGTAGGGGGTTCCGGCGAGCAGTACTTC. Its protein is CASSPGVGGSGEQYF.